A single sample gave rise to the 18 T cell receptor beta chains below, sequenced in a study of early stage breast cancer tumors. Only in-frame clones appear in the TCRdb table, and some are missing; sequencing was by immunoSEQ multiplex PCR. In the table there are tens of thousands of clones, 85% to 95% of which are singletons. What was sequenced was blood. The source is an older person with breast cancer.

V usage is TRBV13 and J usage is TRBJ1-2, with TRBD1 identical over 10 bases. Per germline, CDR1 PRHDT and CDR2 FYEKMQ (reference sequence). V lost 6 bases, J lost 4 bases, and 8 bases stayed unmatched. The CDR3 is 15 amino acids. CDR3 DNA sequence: TGTGCCAGCAGTTATGGGACAGGGGCTTTCTATGGCTACACCTTC. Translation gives CASSYGTGAFYGYTF.

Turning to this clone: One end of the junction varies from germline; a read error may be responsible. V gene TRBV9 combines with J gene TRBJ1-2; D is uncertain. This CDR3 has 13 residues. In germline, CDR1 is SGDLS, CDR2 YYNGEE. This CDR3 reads CASSVRPDYGYTF. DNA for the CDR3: TGTGCCAGCAGCGTACGCCCGGACTACGGCTACACCTTC. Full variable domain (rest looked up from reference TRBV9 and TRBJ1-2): DSGVTQTPKHLITATGQRVTLRCSPRSGDLSVYWYQQSLDQGLQFLIQYYNGEERAKGNILERFSAQQFPDLHSELNLSSLELGDSALYFCASSVRPDYGYTFGSGTRLTVV.

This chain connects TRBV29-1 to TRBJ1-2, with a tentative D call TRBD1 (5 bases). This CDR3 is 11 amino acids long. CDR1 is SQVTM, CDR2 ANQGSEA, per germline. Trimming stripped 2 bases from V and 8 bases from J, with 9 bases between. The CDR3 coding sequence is TGCAGCGTTGAACAGGGAAGCGGCTACACCTTC. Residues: CSVEQGSGYTF.

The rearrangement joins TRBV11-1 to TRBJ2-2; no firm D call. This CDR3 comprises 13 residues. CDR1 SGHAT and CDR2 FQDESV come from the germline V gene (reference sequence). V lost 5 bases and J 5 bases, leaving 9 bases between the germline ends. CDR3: CASSVAPTGELFF. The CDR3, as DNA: TGTGCCAGCAGCGTGGCCCCTACCGGGGAGCTGTTTTTT.

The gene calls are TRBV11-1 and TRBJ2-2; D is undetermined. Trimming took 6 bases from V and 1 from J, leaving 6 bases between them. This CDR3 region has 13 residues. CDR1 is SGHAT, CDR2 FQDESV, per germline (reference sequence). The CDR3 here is CASSFVNTGELFF. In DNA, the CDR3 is TGTGCCAGCAGTTTCGTGAACACCGGGGAGCTGTTTTTT.

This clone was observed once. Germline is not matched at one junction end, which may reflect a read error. The CDR3 spells CASSAQGLAGPF. CDR3 coding DNA: TGTGCCAGCAGCGCCCAGGGACTAGCGGGACCGTTT. V usage is TRBV9 and J usage is TRBJ2-3; 13 nucleotides line up with TRBD2. The length of the CDR3 is 12 residues. Germline V gene sequence: CDR1 SGDLS, CDR2 YYNGEE.

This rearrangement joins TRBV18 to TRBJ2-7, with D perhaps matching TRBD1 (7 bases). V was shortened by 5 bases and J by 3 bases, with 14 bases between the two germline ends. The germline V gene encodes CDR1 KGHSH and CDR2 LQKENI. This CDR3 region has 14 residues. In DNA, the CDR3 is TGTGCCAGCTCAAACGACAGGGACTTCTACGAGCAGTACTTC. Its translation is CASSNDRDFYEQYF.

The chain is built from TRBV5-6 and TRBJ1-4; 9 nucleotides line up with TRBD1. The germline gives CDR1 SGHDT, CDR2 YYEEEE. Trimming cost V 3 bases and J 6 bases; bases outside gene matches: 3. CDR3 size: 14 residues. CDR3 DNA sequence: TGTGCCAGCAGCTCGACAGGGGGAGATGAAAAACTGTTTTTT. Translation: CASSSTGGDEKLFF. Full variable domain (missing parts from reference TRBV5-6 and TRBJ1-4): DAGVTQSPTHLIKTRGQQVTLRCSPKSGHDTVSWYQQALGQGPQFIFQYYEEEERQRGNFPDRFSGHQFPNYSSELNVNALLLGDSALYLCASSSTGGDEKLFFGSGTQLSVL.

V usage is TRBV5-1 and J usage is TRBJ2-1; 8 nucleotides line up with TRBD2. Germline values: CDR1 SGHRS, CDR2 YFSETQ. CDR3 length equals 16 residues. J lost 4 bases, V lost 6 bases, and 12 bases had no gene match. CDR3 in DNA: TGCGCCAGCACCGGAGCCGGACTAGCACAGTACAATGAGCAGTTCTTC. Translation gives CASTGAGLAQYNEQFF.

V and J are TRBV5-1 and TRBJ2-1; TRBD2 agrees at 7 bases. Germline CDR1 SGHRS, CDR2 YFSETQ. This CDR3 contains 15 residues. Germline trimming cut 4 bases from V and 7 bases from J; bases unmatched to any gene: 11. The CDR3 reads CASSQAGDSSNEQFF. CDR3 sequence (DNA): TGCGCCAGCAGCCAGGCGGGGGATTCTTCTAATGAGCAGTTCTTC.

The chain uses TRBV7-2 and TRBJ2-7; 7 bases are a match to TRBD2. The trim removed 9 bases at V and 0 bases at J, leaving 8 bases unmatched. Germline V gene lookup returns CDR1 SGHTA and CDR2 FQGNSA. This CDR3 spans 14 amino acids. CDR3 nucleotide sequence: TGTGCCAGTCGGCGCGGGGGAACCTCCTACGAGCAGTACTTC. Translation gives CASRRGGTSYEQYF.

CDR3 sequence (DNA): TGTGCCAGCAGTTACTTCTCTTCAGGGATCACTGAAGCTTTCTTT. Amino acids: CASSYFSSGITEAFF. This rearrangement joins TRBV6-5 to TRBJ1-1; weak D call: TRBD1 (5 bases). The V and J ends lost 1 base and 4 bases respectively, with 13 bases between them. Germline-derived CDR1 and CDR2 are MNHEY and SVGAGI. The CDR3 extends over 15 amino acids.

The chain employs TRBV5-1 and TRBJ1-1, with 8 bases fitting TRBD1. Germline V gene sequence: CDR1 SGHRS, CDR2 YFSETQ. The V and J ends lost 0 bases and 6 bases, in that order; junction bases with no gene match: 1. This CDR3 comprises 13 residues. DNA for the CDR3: TGCGCCAGCAGCTTGGACAGGGGGTCTGAAGCTTTCTTT. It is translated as CASSLDRGSEAFF.

The CDR3: CASSTFAAGGPGELFF. The CDR3 coding sequence is TGTGCCAGTAGTACGTTCGCAGCGGGAGGACCCGGGGAGCTGTTTTTT. The chain carries TRBV19 and TRBJ2-2; 9 nucleotides match TRBD2. CDR1 is LNHDA, CDR2 SQIVND, per germline (reference sequence). CDR3 length equals 16 residues. The junction had 9 bases not matched to a gene; V was cut back by 4 bases and J by 6 bases.

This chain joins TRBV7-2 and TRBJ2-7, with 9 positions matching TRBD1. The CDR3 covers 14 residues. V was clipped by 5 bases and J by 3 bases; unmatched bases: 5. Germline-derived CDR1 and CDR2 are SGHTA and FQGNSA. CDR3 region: CASSPRQGGYEQYF. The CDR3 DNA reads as TGTGCCAGCAGCCCTAGACAGGGGGGCTACGAGCAGTACTTC.

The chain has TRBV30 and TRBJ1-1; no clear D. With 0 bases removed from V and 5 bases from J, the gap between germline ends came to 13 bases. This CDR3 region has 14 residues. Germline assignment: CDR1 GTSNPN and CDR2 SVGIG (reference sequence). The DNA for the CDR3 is TGTGCCTGGAGTGTACTTGTCGGGAGGACTGAAGCTTTCTTT. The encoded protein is CAWSVLVGRTEAFF. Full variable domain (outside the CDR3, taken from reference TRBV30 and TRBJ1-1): SQTIHQWPATLVQPVGSPLSLECTVEGTSNPNLYWYRQAAGRGLQLLFYSVGIGQISSEVPQNLSASRPQDRQFILSSKKLLLSDSGFYLCAWSVLVGRTEAFFGQGTRLTVV.

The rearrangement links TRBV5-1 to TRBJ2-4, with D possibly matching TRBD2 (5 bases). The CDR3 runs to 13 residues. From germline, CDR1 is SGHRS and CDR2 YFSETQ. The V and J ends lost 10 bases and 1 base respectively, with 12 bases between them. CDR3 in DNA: TGCGCCTCGTCCGGGATGGCCAAAAACATTCAGTACTTC. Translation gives CASSGMAKNIQYF.

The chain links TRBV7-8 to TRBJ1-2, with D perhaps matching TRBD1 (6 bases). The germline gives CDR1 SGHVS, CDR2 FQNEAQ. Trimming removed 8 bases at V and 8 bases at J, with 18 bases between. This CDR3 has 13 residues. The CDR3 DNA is TGTGCCAGCGGGCAGGGGCGTCTAAGAGGCTACACCTTC. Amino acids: CASGQGRLRGYTF. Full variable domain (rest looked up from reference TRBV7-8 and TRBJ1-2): GAGVSQSPRYKVAKRGQDVALRCDPISGHVSLFWYQQALGQGPEFLTYFQNEAQLDKSGLPSDRFFAERPEGSVSTLKIQRTQQEDSAVYLCASGQGRLRGYTFGSGTRLTVV.